Described below is a single T cell receptor beta chain sequence and its context. The sample is drawn from a study of blood T cell repertoires in COVID-19. Overall study context: There were acute and convalescent COVID-19 samples, and they came from the United States, Italy and Spain.

Followed over time, Seattle patients had been enrolled while infection was active. Authors' analysis steps: Nucleated cell counts were estimated from reference gene primer amplification. Repertoires were generated with immunoSEQ multiplex PCR, while TCRdb's copy carries only in-frame clones and drops some. V and J calls and clone size are those listed in that table; D and trimming were worked out from the DNA. In the table there are about 270,000 clones, roughly nine tenths of which are singletons. From germline, CDR1 is ENHRY and CDR2 SYGVKD. Trimming removed 4 bases from V and 9 bases from J; junction bases left unmatched: 10. This CDR3 has 14 residues.

This rearrangement joins TRBV10-3 to TRBJ1-2, with TRBD1 identical over 8 bases. This receptor was obtained from a woman in her 30s with COVID-19, enrolled during active disease. Material for sequencing was peripheral blood. The CDR3 is CAISVQGAGWSYTF. CDR3 DNA sequence: TGTGCCATCAGTGTTCAGGGGGCGGGATGGAGCTACACCTTC.